This paragraph reports one TCR beta chain. Antigen unknown. The data belong to a study of cytomegalovirus exposure and HLA in healthy donors. Study outcomes and limitations: The authors confirmed in vitro that a few CMV-associated chains were specific for CMV antigens. Previously analyzed data showed that most TCR beta V segments were productive at a frequency of about 87% or about 30%.

All donors participated as healthy donors of bone marrow. The CDR3 runs 18 residues. CDR1 ENHRY and CDR2 SYGVKD come from the germline V gene. Trimming took 0 bases from V and 1 from J; bases not matched to a gene: 6. This PCR relied on a set of 60 Vbeta primers and 13 Jbeta primers. Clones were read by immunoSEQ multiplex PCR, and TCRdb kept only the in-frame ones, dropping some. The table lists 140,000 or so clones, roughly 80% of them singletons. V is TRBV10-3 and J is TRBJ2-5, with 12 bases lining up with TRBD2. Material: PBMCs. This receptor was identified in a boy between 2 and 10 years old in good health and CMV-seronegative. The CDR3 region has the DNA TGTGCCATCAGTGAGTCGTCTCGACTAGCGGGAGCCCAAGAGACCCAGTACTTC. Protein sequence: CAISESSRLAGAQETQYF.